This T cell receptor (beta chain) was identified during a study of tumor-infiltrating lymphocytes in primary liver carcinoma. Study summary: Patients comprised men and women whose ages fell between 30 and 69 years. Findings of the study overall: Tumor region pairs outstripped tumor-adjacent and tumor-blood pairs in overlap.

Total RNA and DNA came together from approximately 20-30 mg of bulk tissue without cell sorting. Every patient had chronic HBV infection and was treatment-naive. There are 14 residues in the CDR3. CDR1 and CDR2 from the germline V gene are MGHRA and YSYEKL. TCR beta cDNA came from approximately 540 ng total RNA, primed with a constant-region primer. Sequencing libraries for TCR beta derived from three nested multiplex PCR rounds that used slightly modified ARM-PCR. Each of the first two PCR rounds ran nine to ten cycles with TRBV1-TRBV30 forward and C-beta reverse primers. TCRdb reanalysed the multiplex PCR reads using MiXCR and keeps one entry per CDR3 protein. Of 85,000 to 100,000 distinct CDR3 sequences detected, around 68% appear once; the ten largest clones hold approximately 30%. This clonotype was counted a few times. Its matching antigen is unknown. A read error may account for a junction end that differs from germline.

Sequences were obtained from tumor-adjacent normal liver tissue. This chain uses TRBV4-1 with TRBJ2-5, with a possible D match to TRBD1 (5 bases). The sequence derives from a middle-aged man with primary liver carcinoma and hepatitis B virus infection. DNA for the CDR3: TGCGCCAGCAGCCAAGGCCCTTCAGCTGGGGCCCAATACTTC. Its protein product is CASSQGPSAGAQYF.